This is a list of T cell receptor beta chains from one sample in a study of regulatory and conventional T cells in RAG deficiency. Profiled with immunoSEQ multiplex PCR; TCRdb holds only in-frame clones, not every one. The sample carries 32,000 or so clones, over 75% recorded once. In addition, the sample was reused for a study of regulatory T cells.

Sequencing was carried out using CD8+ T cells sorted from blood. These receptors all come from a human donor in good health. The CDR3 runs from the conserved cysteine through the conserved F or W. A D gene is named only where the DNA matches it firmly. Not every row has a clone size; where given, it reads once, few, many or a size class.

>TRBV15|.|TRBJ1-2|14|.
TGTGCCACCAGTAAACAGCAGGCCGTCGAAGACTACACCTTC
CATSKQQAVEDYTF
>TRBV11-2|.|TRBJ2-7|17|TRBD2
TGTGCCAGCAGCTTAGATCCTCGGACTAGCGTAGGGTACGAGCAGTACTTC
CASSLDPRTSVGYEQYF
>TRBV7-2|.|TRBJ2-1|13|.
TGTGCCAGCAGCTTAGACGGTTACAATGAGCAGTTCTTC
CASSLDGYNEQFF
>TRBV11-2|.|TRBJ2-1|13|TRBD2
TGTGCCAGCAGCTTATTGGGGGGGAGGGAGCAGTTCTTC
CASSLLGGREQFF
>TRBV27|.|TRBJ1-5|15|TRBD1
TGTGCCAGCAGCCCGGGACAGGGGTTCGTTCAGCCCCAGCATTTT
CASSPGQGFVQPQHF
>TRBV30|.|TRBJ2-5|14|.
TGTGCCTGGAGTGCACGAGGGGTCCAAGAGACCCAGTACTTC
CAWSARGVQETQYF
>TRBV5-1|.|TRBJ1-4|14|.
TGCGCCAGCGGAACAGGTGCAACTAATGAAAAACTGTTTTTT
CASGTGATNEKLFF
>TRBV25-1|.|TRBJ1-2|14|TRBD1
TGTGCCAGCAGTGATCCGACAGGGGACTATGGCTACACCTTC
CASSDPTGDYGYTF
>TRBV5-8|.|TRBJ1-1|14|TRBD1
TGTGCCAGCAGGGCAGGGGGCGTGAACACTGAAGCTTTCTTT
CASRAGGVNTEAFF
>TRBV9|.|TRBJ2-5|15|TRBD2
TGTGCCAGCAGCGAGAGCGGGGCAGCACAAGAGACCCAGTACTTC
CASSESGAAQETQYF
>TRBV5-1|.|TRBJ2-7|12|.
TGCGCCAGCAGCTTGCCGTCCTACGAGCAGTACTTC
CASSLPSYEQYF
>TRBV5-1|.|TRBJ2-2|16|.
TGCGCCAGCAGCTACTACGGCGAGGTAAACACCGGGGAGCTGTTTTTT
CASSYYGEVNTGELFF
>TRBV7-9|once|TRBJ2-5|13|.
TGTGCCAGCACCAGGACGTACCAAGAGACCCAGTACTTC
CASTRTYQETQYF
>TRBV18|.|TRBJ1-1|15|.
TGTGCCAGCTCACCGGACCGGGACCGGAACACTGAAGCTTTCTTT
CASSPDRDRNTEAFF
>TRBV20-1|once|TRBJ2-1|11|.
TGCAGTGCTAGGGTCCACAATGAGCAGTTCTTC
CSARVHNEQFF
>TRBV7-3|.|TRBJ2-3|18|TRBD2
TGTGCCAGCAGCGCATCTAGCGGGGGGGCGTTCGGCACAGATACGCAGTATTTT
CASSASSGGAFGTDTQYF
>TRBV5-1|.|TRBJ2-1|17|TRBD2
TGCGCCAGCAGCTTGGTACTAGCGGGAATATCGGACAATGAGCAGTTCTTC
CASSLVLAGISDNEQFF
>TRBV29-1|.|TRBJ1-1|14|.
TGCAGCGTTACCACCTTTGACAAGAACACTGAAGCTTTCTTT
CSVTTFDKNTEAFF
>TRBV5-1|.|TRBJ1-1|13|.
TGCGCCAGCAGCTACGTTGGGGCTACTGAAGCTTTCTTT
CASSYVGATEAFF
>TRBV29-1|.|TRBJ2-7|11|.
TGCAGCGTTGGCAGTTCATCCGAGCAGTACTTC
CSVGSSSEQYF
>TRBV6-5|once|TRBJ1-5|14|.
TGTGCCAGCAGTGCCGTGTCGGGGAATCAGCCCCAGCATTTT
CASSAVSGNQPQHF
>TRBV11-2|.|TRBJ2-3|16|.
TGTGCCAGCAGCTTAGAGAACGGGATGTCTGTAGATACGCAGTATTTT
CASSLENGMSVDTQYF
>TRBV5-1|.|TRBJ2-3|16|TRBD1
TGCGCCAGCAGCCTAGACAGGGGATCGAGCACAGATACGCAGTATTTT
CASSLDRGSSTDTQYF
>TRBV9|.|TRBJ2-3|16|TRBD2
TGTGCCAGCAGCCTCAACAGCGGGGGGGCCACAGATACGCAGTATTTT
CASSLNSGGATDTQYF
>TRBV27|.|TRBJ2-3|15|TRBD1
TGTGCCAGCAGTTCCTACAGGGGGCTTGCAGATACGCAGTATTTT
CASSSYRGLADTQYF
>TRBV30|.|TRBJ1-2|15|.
TGTGCCTGGAGTGTGGGCCCCGGGGGGCCCTATGGCTACACCTTC
CAWSVGPGGPYGYTF
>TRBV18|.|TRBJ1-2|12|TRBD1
TGTGCCAGCTCACCGGACAGGAGCGGCTACACCTTC
CASSPDRSGYTF
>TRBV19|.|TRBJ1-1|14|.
TGTGCCAGTGCCCCGGGACAATTGAACACTGAAGCTTTCTTT
CASAPGQLNTEAFF
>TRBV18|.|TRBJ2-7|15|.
TGTGCCAGCTCACCTCTAGGACAGTCCTCCTACGAGCAGTACTTC
CASSPLGQSSYEQYF
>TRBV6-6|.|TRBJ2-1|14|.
TGTGCCAGCAGTTACGGTTCCCTTTACAATGAGCAGTTCTTC
CASSYGSLYNEQFF
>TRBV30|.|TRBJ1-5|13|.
TGTGCCTGGAGACAGGGCATCAATCAGCCCCAGCATTTT
CAWRQGINQPQHF
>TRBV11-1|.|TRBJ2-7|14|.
TGTGCCAGCAGCTTAGCATTGTCATCCTACGAGCAGTACTTC
CASSLALSSYEQYF
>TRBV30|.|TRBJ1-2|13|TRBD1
TGTGCCTGGACCAGGGGGCGCGACTATGGCTACACCTTC
CAWTRGRDYGYTF
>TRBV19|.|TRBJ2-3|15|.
TGTGCCAGTAGTATAGAGGGGTTACATTCGGATACGCAGTATTTT
CASSIEGLHSDTQYF
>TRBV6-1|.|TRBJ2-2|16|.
TGTGCCAGCAGTGAAGATCCGGGACAGAACACCGGGGAGCTGTTTTTT
CASSEDPGQNTGELFF
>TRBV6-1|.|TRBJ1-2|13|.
TGTGCCAGCACCCCACAGGCGGGGGAAGGCTACACCTTC
CASTPQAGEGYTF
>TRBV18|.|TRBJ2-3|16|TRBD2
TGTGCCAGCTCACCGCCACTAGCGACTAGCACAGATACGCAGTATTTT
CASSPPLATSTDTQYF
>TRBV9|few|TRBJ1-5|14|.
TGTGCCAGCAGCGTAGGTCAGGTAGATCAGCCCCAGCATTTT
CASSVGQVDQPQHF
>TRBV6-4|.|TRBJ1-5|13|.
TGTGCCAGCAGTGTGGATTCTAATCAGCCCCAGCATTTT
CASSVDSNQPQHF
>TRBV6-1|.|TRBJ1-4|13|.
TGTGCCAGCGCCAGTCTAGGTCGGGAAAAACTGTTTTTT
CASASLGREKLFF
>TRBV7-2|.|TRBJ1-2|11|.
TGTGCCAGCAGCTTATCTGAGCCCTCCACCTTC
CASSLSEPSTF
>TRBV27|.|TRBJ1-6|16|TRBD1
TGTGCCAGCAGTTTATTACAGGGACAGGGAAATTCACCCCTCCACTTT
CASSLLQGQGNSPLHF